Listed here are 8 T cell receptor beta chains from one sample, sequenced in a study of shared clonotypes between healthy human individuals. Sequencing used immunoSEQ multiplex PCR; TCRdb keeps in-frame clones, though not all of them. Here the sample spans roughly 1,100,000 clones, about 80% being singletons. The sequenced sample consisted of memory CD4+ T cells sorted from blood. Described subset: CD45RA-negative fraction. The source of these receptors is a man younger than 30 in good health.

The rearrangement joins TRBV9 to TRBJ2-6; D is uncertain. Germline CDR1 is SGDLS and CDR2 is YYNGEE. Trimming removed 0 bases from V and 0 bases from J, with 16 bases in between. This CDR3 has 19 amino acids. The CDR3 is CASSVDDARSISGANVLTF. Here the CDR3 DNA reads TGTGCCAGCAGCGTAGATGATGCCAGATCAATCTCTGGGGCCAACGTCCTGACTTTC.

The chain combines TRBV7-2 with TRBJ1-1, with D uncertain. The germline V and J ends were trimmed by 4 bases and 5 bases, with 11 bases remaining between them. Germline CDR1 and CDR2: SGHTA and FQGNSA. This CDR3 comprises 13 residues. The DNA of the CDR3 is TGTGCCAGCAGCTCACAGCCCGGGACTGAAGCTTTCTTT. This encodes CASSSQPGTEAFF.

The chain employs TRBV7-8 and TRBJ2-2; D is uncertain. The V gene's germline CDR1 is SGHVS and CDR2 FQNEAQ. Deletions cut 1 base from V and 1 base from J, with 10 bases between. The CDR3 runs 16 residues. In DNA form, the CDR3 reads TGTGCCAGCAGCTTAGGGCCTATATTGAACACCGGGGAGCTGTTTTTT. Amino acid sequence: CASSLGPILNTGELFF.

The chain carries TRBV28 and TRBJ2-1; possible D gene TRBD2, 5 bases. V was pared by 2 bases and J by 7 bases, with 9 bases between. The CDR3 has 13 amino acids. Germline V lookup: CDR1 MDHEN, CDR2 SYDVKM. CDR3 nucleotides: TGTGCCAGCAGTTTAGGGAGATGGAATGAGCAGTTCTTC. Its translation: CASSLGRWNEQFF.

J is TRBJ2-1 and V is TRBV19; the D is unclear. V was clipped by 5 bases and J by 6 bases, with 8 bases between them. CDR1 and CDR2 (germline): LNHDA, SQIVND (reference sequence). CDR3 length equals 12 residues. The CDR3 region has the DNA TGTGCCAGTAGTGCCGCGGTCAATGAGCAGTTCTTC. It yields the protein CASSAAVNEQFF.

This clone occurred many times. J is TRBJ1-4 and V is TRBV5-1; 10 nucleotides line up with TRBD1. With 6 bases clipped from V and 7 bases from J, the junction kept 9 bases outside the gene matches. Germline V gene lookup returns CDR1 SGHRS and CDR2 YFSETQ. The CDR3 covers 15 residues. CDR3 sequence (DNA): TGCGCCAGCAAAACCGGGACAGGGGAAATTGAAAAACTGTTTTTT. Its protein product is CASKTGTGEIEKLFF. The full variable domain, completed using reference TRBV5-1 and TRBJ1-4, is KAGVTQTPRYLIKTRGQQVTLSCSPISGHRSVSWYQQTPGQGLQFLFEYFSETQRNKGNFPGRFSGRQFSNSRSEMNVSTLELGDSALYLCASKTGTGEIEKLFFGSGTQLSVL.

The V and J genes are TRBV25-1 and TRBJ2-1, with 7 bases aligning to TRBD2. Per the germline V gene, CDR1 is MGHDK and CDR2 is SYGVNS. This CDR3 is 16 amino acids long. J lost 0 bases, V lost 1 base, and 3 bases had no gene match. The CDR3 protein is CASSELGGSSYNEQFF. CDR3 DNA: TGTGCCAGCAGTGAATTGGGCGGGAGCTCCTACAATGAGCAGTTCTTC. Complete variable domain (other parts from reference TRBV25-1 and TRBJ2-1): EADIYQTPRYLVIGTGKKITLECSQTMGHDKMYWYQQDPGMELHLIHYSYGVNSTEKGDLSSESTVSRIRTEHFPLTLESARPSHTSQYLCASSELGGSSYNEQFFGPGTRLTVL.

V gene TRBV6-5 combines with J gene TRBJ1-1; the D is unclear. CDR3 length: 13 residues. Germline V CDR1 and CDR2: MNHEY, SVGAGI. Deletions cut 4 bases from V and 3 bases from J, with 9 bases between. Written as DNA, the CDR3 is TGTGCCAGCAGTTCCGCAGTCTACACTGAAGCTTTCTTT. Its translation is CASSSAVYTEAFF.